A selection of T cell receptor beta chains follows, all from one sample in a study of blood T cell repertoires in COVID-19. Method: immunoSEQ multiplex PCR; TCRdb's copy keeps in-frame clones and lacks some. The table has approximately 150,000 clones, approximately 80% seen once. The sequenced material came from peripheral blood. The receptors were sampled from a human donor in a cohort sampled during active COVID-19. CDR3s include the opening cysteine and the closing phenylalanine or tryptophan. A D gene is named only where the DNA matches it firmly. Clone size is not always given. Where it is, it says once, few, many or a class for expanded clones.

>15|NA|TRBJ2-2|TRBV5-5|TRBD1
CASSPKTDRAGELFF
TGTGCCAGCAGCCCCAAGACCGACAGGGCCGGGGAGCTGTTTTTT
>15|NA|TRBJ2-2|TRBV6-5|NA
CASSYSGAGTGELFF
TGTGCCAGCAGTTACTCGGGGGCGGGTACCGGGGAGCTGTTTTTT
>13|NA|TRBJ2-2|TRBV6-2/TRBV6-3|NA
CASSRFGTGELFF
TGTGCCAGCAGCCGGTTCGGCACCGGGGAGCTGTTTTTT
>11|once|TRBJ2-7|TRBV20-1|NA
CSALRGYEQYF
TGCAGTGCCCTCCGGGGCTACGAGCAGTACTTC
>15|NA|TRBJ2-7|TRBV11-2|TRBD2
CASSSPSGGSYEQYF
TGTGCCAGCAGCTCACCTAGCGGGGGCTCCTACGAGCAGTACTTC
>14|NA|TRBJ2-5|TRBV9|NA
CASSVDSGKETQYF
TGTGCCAGCAGCGTAGATAGCGGAAAAGAGACCCAGTACTTC
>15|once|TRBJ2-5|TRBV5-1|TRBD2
CASSFLTSGSETQYF
TGCGCCAGCAGCTTTCTCACTAGCGGGAGTGAGACCCAGTACTTC
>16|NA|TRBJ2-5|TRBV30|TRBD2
CAWSQTAGGLQETQYF
TGTGCCTGGAGCCAAACGGCGGGGGGGCTCCAAGAGACCCAGTACTTC
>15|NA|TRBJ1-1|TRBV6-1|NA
CASSEFSGGLTEAFF
TGTGCCAGCAGTGAATTTTCCGGGGGGCTGACTGAAGCTTTCTTT
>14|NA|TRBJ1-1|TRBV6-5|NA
CASSYGAGMPEAFF
TGTGCCAGCAGTTACGGGGCAGGGATGCCTGAAGCTTTCTTT
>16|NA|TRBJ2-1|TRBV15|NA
CATSTYRDNSYNEQFF
TGTGCCACCAGCACATACCGGGACAACAGCTACAATGAGCAGTTCTTC
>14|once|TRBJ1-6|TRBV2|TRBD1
CASRGTVDNSPLHF
TGTGCCAGCAGGGGGACAGTTGATAATTCACCCCTCCACTTT
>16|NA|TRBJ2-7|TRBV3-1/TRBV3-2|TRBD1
CASSQAAQGAEGEQYF
TGTGCCAGCAGCCAAGCGGCCCAGGGGGCTGAGGGCGAGCAGTACTTC
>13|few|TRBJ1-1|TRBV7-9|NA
CASSLEGFTEAFF
TGTGCCAGCAGCTTAGAGGGGTTCACTGAAGCTTTCTTT
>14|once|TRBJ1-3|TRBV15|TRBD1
CATSRDRTGNTIYF
TGTGCCACCAGCAGGGACAGGACTGGAAACACCATATATTTT
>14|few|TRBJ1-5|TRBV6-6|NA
CASSYSTEIQPQHF
TGTGCCAGCAGTTACTCGACGGAGATTCAGCCCCAGCATTTT
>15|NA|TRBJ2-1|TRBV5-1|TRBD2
CASRTSGSSYNEQFF
TGCGCCAGCAGAACTAGCGGGAGCTCCTACAATGAGCAGTTCTTC
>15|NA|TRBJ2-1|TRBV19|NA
CASTNGQLSYNEQFF
TGTGCCAGTACGAATGGACAGTTGTCCTACAATGAGCAGTTCTTC
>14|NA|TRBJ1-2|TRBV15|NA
CATSRDNREEGYTF
TGTGCCACCAGCAGAGATAATAGGGAGGAGGGCTACACCTTC
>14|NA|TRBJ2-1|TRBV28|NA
CASNSGGSYNEQFF
TGTGCCAGCAATAGCGGCGGCTCCTACAATGAGCAGTTCTTC
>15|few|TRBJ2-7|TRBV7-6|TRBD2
CASSPIAGGSYEQYF
TGTGCCAGCAGCCCTATAGCGGGGGGATCCTACGAGCAGTACTTC
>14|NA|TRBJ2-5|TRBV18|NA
CASSPPSGQETQYF
TGTGCCAGCTCACCACCTAGCGGCCAAGAGACCCAGTACTTC
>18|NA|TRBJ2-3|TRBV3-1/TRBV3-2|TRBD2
CASSQGLAGGGGTDTQYF
TGTGCCAGCAGCCAAGGACTAGCGGGAGGTGGTGGCACAGATACGCAGTATTTT
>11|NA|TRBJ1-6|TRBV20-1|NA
CSARGGQPLHF
TGCAGTGCTAGGGGGGGGCAACCCCTCCACTTT
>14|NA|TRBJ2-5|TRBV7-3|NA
CASSPTGYQETQYF
TGTGCCAGCAGCCCAACAGGGTACCAAGAGACCCAGTACTTC
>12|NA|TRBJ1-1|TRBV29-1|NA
CSVGQTNTEAFF
TGCAGCGTTGGACAGACTAACACTGAAGCTTTCTTT
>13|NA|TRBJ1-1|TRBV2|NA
CARRRSTNGEAFF
TGTGCCAGGCGACGGTCCACGAACGGGGAAGCTTTCTTT
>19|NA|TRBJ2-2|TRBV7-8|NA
CASSSPAGGRAIRSGELFF
TGTGCCAGCAGCTCCCCTGCTGGGGGCCGAGCGATTAGGAGCGGGGAGCTGTTTTTT
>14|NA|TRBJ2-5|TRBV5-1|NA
CASSLVTQGETQYF
TGCGCCAGCAGCTTAGTAACACAGGGAGAGACCCAGTACTTC
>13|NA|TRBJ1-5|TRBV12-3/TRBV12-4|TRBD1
CASSPTGSQPQHF
TGTGCCAGCAGCCCGACAGGGAGTCAGCCCCAGCATTTT
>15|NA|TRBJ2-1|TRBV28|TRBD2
CASSLTSGRRNEQFF
TGTGCCAGCAGTTTAACCAGCGGGAGAAGGAATGAGCAGTTCTTC
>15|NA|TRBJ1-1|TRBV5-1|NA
CASSLIVGENTEAFF
TGCGCCAGCAGCTTGATCGTGGGCGAGAACACTGAAGCTTTCTTT
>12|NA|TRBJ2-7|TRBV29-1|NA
CSVGHNSYEQYF
TGCAGCGTGGGACATAACTCCTACGAGCAGTACTTC
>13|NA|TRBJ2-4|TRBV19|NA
CASSGQTRNIQYF
TGTGCCAGTAGCGGACAGACACGAAACATTCAGTACTTC
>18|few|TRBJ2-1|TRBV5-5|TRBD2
CASSLAGPTSGRAREQFF
TGTGCCAGCAGCTTGGCCGGCCCGACTAGCGGGAGGGCTCGTGAGCAGTTCTTC
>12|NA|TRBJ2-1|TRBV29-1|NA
CSGDQGNDEQFF
TGCAGTGGGGATCAGGGTAACGATGAGCAGTTCTTC
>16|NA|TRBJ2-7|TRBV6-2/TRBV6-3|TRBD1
CASSGDPARGIDEQYF
TGTGCCAGCAGCGGTGATCCCGCCAGGGGGATCGACGAGCAGTACTTC
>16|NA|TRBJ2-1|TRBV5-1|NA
CASSEVSVPAYNEQFF
TGCGCCAGCAGCGAGGTTTCGGTCCCGGCCTACAATGAGCAGTTCTTC
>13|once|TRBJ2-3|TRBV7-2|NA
CASRREQSDTQYF
TGTGCCAGCAGGAGAGAACAGTCAGATACGCAGTATTTT
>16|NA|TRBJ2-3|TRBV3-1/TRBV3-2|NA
CASSRATTASTDTQYF
TGTGCCAGCAGCCGTGCCACGACAGCCAGCACAGATACGCAGTATTTT
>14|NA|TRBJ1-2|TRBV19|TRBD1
CASTTTGISYGYTF
TGTGCCAGTACCACGACAGGGATTAGCTATGGCTACACCTTC
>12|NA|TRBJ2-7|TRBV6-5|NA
CASSGILYEQYF
TGTGCCAGTTCCGGGATCCTTTACGAGCAGTACTTC
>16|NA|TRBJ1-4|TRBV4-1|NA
CASSQLPGLKNEKLFF
TGCGCCAGCAGCCAACTCCCCGGACTAAAAAATGAAAAACTGTTTTTT
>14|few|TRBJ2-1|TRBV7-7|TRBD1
CASSLQGPDNEQFF
TGTGCTAGCAGCCTACAGGGGCCCGACAATGAGCAGTTCTTC
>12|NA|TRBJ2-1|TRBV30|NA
CAWSSTPGEQFF
TGTGCCTGGAGTTCAACTCCGGGTGAGCAGTTCTTC
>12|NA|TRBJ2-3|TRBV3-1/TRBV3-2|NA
CASSHPESTQYF
TGTGCCAGCAGCCATCCGGAGTCTACGCAGTATTTT
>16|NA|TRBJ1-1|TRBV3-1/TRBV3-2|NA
CASSHIGGASNTEAFF
TGTGCCAGCAGCCATATAGGGGGGGCCTCCAACACTGAAGCTTTCTTT
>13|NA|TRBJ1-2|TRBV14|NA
CASSSTGIYGYTF
TGTGCCAGCAGCTCTACAGGGATCTATGGCTACACCTTC
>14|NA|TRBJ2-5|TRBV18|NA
CASSPVPLGETQYF
TGTGCCAGCTCACCCGTCCCCCTCGGAGAGACCCAGTACTTC
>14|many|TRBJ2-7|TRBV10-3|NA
CAVMVMTPTYEQYF
TGTGCCGTAATGGTAATGACACCAACCTACGAGCAGTACTTC
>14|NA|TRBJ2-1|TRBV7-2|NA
CASSPQTGYNEQFF
TGTGCCAGCAGCCCCCAGACTGGATACAATGAGCAGTTCTTC
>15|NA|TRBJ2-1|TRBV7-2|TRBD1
CASSPTGGAYNEQFF
TGTGCCAGCAGCCCGACAGGGGGCGCCTACAATGAGCAGTTCTTC
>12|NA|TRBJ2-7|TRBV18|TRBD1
CASSPQGDEQYF
TGTGCCAGCTCACCCCAGGGGGACGAGCAGTACTTC
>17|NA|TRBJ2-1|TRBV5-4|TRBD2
CASSFSAGGDRRNEQFF
TGTGCCAGCAGCTTTTCGGCGGGAGGGGATAGACGGAATGAGCAGTTCTTC
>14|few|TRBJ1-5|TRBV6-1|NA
CASSELQPSGPQHF
TGTGCCAGCAGTGAACTACAGCCCTCAGGGCCCCAGCATTTT
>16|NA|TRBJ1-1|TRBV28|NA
CASPPGSAAMNTEAFF
TGTGCCAGCCCGCCGGGGTCAGCAGCGATGAACACTGAAGCTTTCTTT
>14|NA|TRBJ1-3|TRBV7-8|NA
CASTGLSSGNTIYF
TGTGCCAGCACAGGGCTCTCCTCTGGAAACACCATATATTTT
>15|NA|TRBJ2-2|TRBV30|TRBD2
CAWRRLAVNTGELFF
TGTGCCTGGAGGAGACTAGCGGTTAACACCGGGGAGCTGTTTTTT
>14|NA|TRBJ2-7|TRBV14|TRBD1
CASSQGGTGGEQYF
TGTGCCAGCAGCCAAGGAGGGACAGGGGGCGAGCAGTACTTC